This passage covers 12 T cell receptor beta chains from one sample sequenced in a study of beta chain features in type 1 diabetes. General study results and limits: Type 1 diabetes patients had TCRB CDR3s that were shorter (moderately but significantly so) in all four CD4+ subsets.

Since all of the isolated RNA was reverse transcribed, expressed TCRB transcripts were what got sequenced. Clones were sequenced by immunoSEQ multiplex PCR, and TCRdb holds only the in-frame ones, with some missing. The sample shows 280,000 or so clones, approximately 16% of them seen only once. The antigens these receptors bind are not known. The sample consisted of naive CD4+ T cells from blood. These receptors were collected from a man aged 18 to 29 with type 1 diabetes.

This clone was seen more than once but under ten times. This CDR3 is CASRSRGGHEKLFF. The CDR3 region has the DNA TGTGCCAGCAGATCCCGGGGAGGTCATGAAAAACTGTTTTTT. This chain joins TRBV28 and TRBJ1-4, with D hard to call. Trimming took off 6 bases at V and 6 bases at J, with 14 bases between the two ends. The CDR3 has 14 amino acids. CDR1 and CDR2 from the germline V gene are MDHEN and SYDVKM.

This clone was seen more than once but under ten times. V gene TRBV19 combines with J gene TRBJ2-1; 7 bases are a match to TRBD1. CDR1 LNHDA and CDR2 SQIVND come from the germline V gene (reference sequence). The CDR3 spans 15 residues. The junction had 13 bases not matched to a gene; V was cut back by 7 bases and J by 7 bases. In DNA form, the CDR3 reads TGTGCCAGTACCCCCCCGAGGGGGCGAAGGAATGAGCAGTTCTTC. Its protein product is CASTPPRGRRNEQFF.

The chain employs TRBV5-4 and TRBJ2-1; TRBD2 aligns across 14 bases. CDR1 and CDR2 from the germline V gene are SGHNT and YYREEE (reference sequence). The J segment lost 2 bases and the V segment lost 4 bases, leaving 2 bases of the junction unmatched. The CDR3 totals 16 residues. CDR3 sequence: CASSQTSGGAYNEQFF. CDR3 in DNA: TGTGCCAGCAGCCAGACTAGCGGGGGGGCCTACAATGAGCAGTTCTTC.

J is TRBJ2-1 and V is TRBV5-4; TRBD2 matches at 9 bases. J lost 4 bases, V lost 4 bases, and 6 bases had no gene match. Per the germline V gene, CDR1 is SGHNT and CDR2 is YYREEE (reference sequence). This CDR3 is 15 amino acids long. The DNA for the CDR3 is TGTGCCAGCAGCACCAGCGGGGGGCCATACAATGAGCAGTTCTTC. Protein product: CASSTSGGPYNEQFF.

Turning to this clone: The same CDR3 is also encoded by other DNA sequences in this sample. The chain employs TRBV20-1 and TRBJ2-1; the D gene is possibly TRBD1 (5 bases). Germline V gene data show CDR1 as DFQATT and CDR2 as SNEGSKA (reference sequence). Trimming removed 3 bases from V and 8 bases from J, with 8 bases in between. CDR3 length: 11 amino acids. The CDR3 spells CSASIRDEQFF. DNA for the CDR3: TGCAGTGCTAGTATCAGGGATGAGCAGTTCTTC.

J is TRBJ1-1 and V is TRBV6-5; 9 nucleotides line up with TRBD1. With V trimmed by 8 bases and J by 4 bases, 8 bases remained unmatched. Germline CDR1 is MNHEY and CDR2 is SVGAGI. The CDR3 totals 14 residues. The CDR3 DNA reads as TGTGCCAGCCGGGATGGACAGGGGTTCACTGAAGCTTTCTTT. It translates to CASRDGQGFTEAFF.

The chain carries TRBV4-3 and TRBJ2-3; a possible D gene is TRBD1 (6 bases). The V end was cut by 0 bases, the J end by 2 bases, with 12 bases between. Germline-derived CDR1 and CDR2 are LGHNA and YSLEER. The CDR3 is 16 amino acids. CDR3 in amino acids: CASSQDTTGYTDTQYF. The CDR3 bases are TGCGCCAGCAGCCAAGATACAACAGGGTACACAGATACGCAGTATTTT.

The chain is built from TRBV11-2 and TRBJ1-1; D is perhaps TRBD1 (6 bases). Germline V gene lookup returns CDR1 SGHAT and CDR2 FQNNGV. Between the trimmed V and J ends, which lost 5 bases and 1 base, there was a span of 17 bases. The CDR3 extends over 16 amino acids. The CDR3: CASSPGRGGRNTEAFF. CDR3 DNA sequence: TGTGCCAGCAGCCCAGGGAGGGGGGGGAGGAACACTGAAGCTTTCTTT.

This clone was counted a few times. This chain links TRBV9 with TRBJ2-3, with 7 bases matching TRBD1. From germline, CDR1 is SGDLS and CDR2 YYNGEE. The V segment lost 4 bases and the J segment 1 base; nucleotides outside the gene matches: 9. This CDR3 region has 16 residues. The CDR3 here is CASSLRTGGGTDTQYF. The CDR3 DNA is TGTGCCAGCAGCCTCCGGACAGGTGGGGGCACAGATACGCAGTATTTT.

As for this clone: This same CDR3 is encoded by further DNA sequences in the sample. The V call is TRBV28, the J call TRBJ2-7, with no clear D. Trimming cost V 1 base and J 3 bases, with 4 bases left between them. The CDR3 totals 12 residues. Germline V gene data show CDR1 as MDHEN and CDR2 as SYDVKM. This CDR3 reads CASSLSGYEQYF. CDR3 nucleotides: TGTGCCAGCAGTTTATCGGGCTACGAGCAGTACTTC.

This chain connects TRBV18 to TRBJ2-1, with TRBD1 matching over 8 bases. Germline CDR1 is KGHSH and CDR2 is LQKENI. V was clipped by 3 bases and J by 0 bases; unmatched bases: 7. The CDR3 has 17 residues. CDR3: CASSPLRQGSSYNEQFF. CDR3 bases: TGTGCCAGCTCACCCCTGAGACAGGGGAGCTCCTACAATGAGCAGTTCTTC.

Only a few counts were recorded for this clone. CDR3 DNA: TGTGCCAGCAGCTTGAGCTATCAGACTGTCTCCAAAAACATTCAGTACTTC. It specifies CASSLSYQTVSKNIQYF. This chain uses TRBV7-9 with TRBJ2-4; the D is unclear. Trimming cost V 3 bases and J 2 bases, with 17 bases left between them. CDR1 is SEHNR and CDR2 is FQNEAQ in the germline V gene (reference sequence). This CDR3 is 17 amino acids long.